Below, 16 T cell receptor beta chains from the same sample are listed, as sequenced in a study of shared clonotypes between healthy human individuals. Only in-frame clones appear in the TCRdb table, and some are missing; sequencing was by immunoSEQ multiplex PCR. The sample has about 2.1 million clones; just over 90% are singletons. Naivety among CD8 cells was defined by CD45RO negativity and positive CCR7 selection, thereby excluding terminally differentiated effector memory CD45RA+ cells. The sequenced sample consisted of naive CD8+ T cells from PBMCs. The origin of the receptors is a man aged 18 to 35 in good health. Some clones in this sample may be carry-over from other donors' samples.

The rearrangement links TRBV28 to TRBJ1-4; D gene ambiguous. The ends were cut back, 0 bases at V and 1 base at J, with 6 bases in the middle. The CDR3 has 15 amino acids. Per the germline V gene, CDR1 is MDHEN and CDR2 is SYDVKM. The CDR3 spells CASSLWAETNEKLFF. The CDR3 nucleotides read TGTGCCAGCAGTTTATGGGCAGAAACTAATGAAAAACTGTTTTTT.

This clone has a handful of counts. The CDR3 protein is CASGQAYNEQFF. The CDR3 coding sequence is TGTGCCAGCGGGCAAGCCTACAATGAGCAGTTCTTC. V and J are TRBV9 and TRBJ2-1; unclear D gene. There are 12 residues in the CDR3. The germline CDR1 and CDR2 sequences are SGDLS and YYNGEE. Trimming shortened V by 7 bases and J by 2 bases, and 7 bases separated the two germline ends.

The chain joins TRBV9 to TRBJ2-2; 8 nucleotides align to TRBD1. Germline V gene lookup returns CDR1 SGDLS and CDR2 YYNGEE. V lost 4 bases and J lost 4; bases outside the gene matches: 3. There are 14 residues in the CDR3. In nucleotides, the CDR3 is TGTGCCAGCAGCTTAACAGGGGGCACCGGGGAGCTGTTTTTT. It translates to CASSLTGGTGELFF. Combining the CDR3 with reference TRBV9 and TRBJ2-2 gives the whole variable domain DSGVTQTPKHLITATGQRVTLRCSPRSGDLSVYWYQQSLDQGLQFLIQYYNGEERAKGNILERFSAQQFPDLHSELNLSSLELGDSALYFCASSLTGGTGELFFGEGSRLTVL.

This clone was seen just once. The rearrangement uses TRBV11-2 and TRBJ2-1, with 7 bases that match TRBD1. Germline values: CDR1 SGHAT, CDR2 FQNNGV. The CDR3 spans 18 residues. V lost 4 bases, J lost 8 bases, and 20 bases stayed unmatched. CDR3 protein: CASSSTGTVGDPTYEQFF. The DNA of the CDR3 is TGTGCCAGCAGCTCGACCGGGACAGTGGGGGACCCAACCTATGAGCAGTTCTTC. Full variable domain (outside the CDR3, taken from reference TRBV11-2 and TRBJ2-1): EAGVAQSPRYKIIEKRQSVAFWCNPISGHATLYWYQQILGQGPKLLIQFQNNGVVDDSQLPKDRFSAERLKGVDSTLKIQPAKLEDSAVYLCASSSTGTVGDPTYEQFFGPGTRLTVL.

The chain is built from TRBV2 and TRBJ1-1; tentative D call: TRBD1 (5 bases). This CDR3 spans 15 amino acids. V shed 3 bases and J shed 8 bases, with 19 bases lying between them. The germline CDR1 and CDR2 sequences are SNHLY and FYNNEI. The CDR3 nucleotides are TGTGCCAGCAGTGAGGGGGATTCATCCGGTCACGAAGCTTTCTTT. Translating gives CASSEGDSSGHEAFF.

The gene calls are TRBV7-2 and TRBJ2-1; D may be TRBD2 (6 bases). Per germline, CDR1 SGHTA and CDR2 FQGNSA. V gave up 6 bases and J gave up 8 bases, with 23 bases separating them. The CDR3 totals 16 residues. The CDR3 nucleotides read TGTGCCAGCAGAAGCCCGGGACTCAGGTTCTGGGATGAGCAGTTCTTC. It encodes CASRSPGLRFWDEQFF. Complete variable domain (other parts from reference TRBV7-2 and TRBJ2-1): GAGVSQSPSNKVTEKGKDVELRCDPISGHTALYWYRQSLGQGLEFLIYFQGNSAPDKSGLPSDRFSAERTGGSVSTLTIQRTQQEDSAVYLCASRSPGLRFWDEQFFGPGTRLTVL.

This clone has a single count. Different DNA sequences within this sample yield the same CDR3. The chain uses TRBV9 and TRBJ2-2; D is unclear. The germline V and J ends were trimmed by 3 bases and 1 base, with 7 bases remaining between them. CDR1 is SGDLS and CDR2 is YYNGEE in the germline V gene. The CDR3 is made up of 14 amino acids. The CDR3 spells CASSGSRNTGELFF. The CDR3 DNA sequence: TGTGCCAGCAGCGGCAGCAGGAACACCGGGGAGCTGTTTTTT.

The chain has TRBV7-9 and TRBJ2-3, with D perhaps TRBD1 (6 bases). V dropped 7 bases and J dropped 5 bases, with 10 bases sitting between them. The CDR3 consists of 12 residues. CDR1 and CDR2 (germline): SEHNR, FQNEAQ (reference sequence). The chain's CDR3 is CASKGGKDTQYF. The CDR3 DNA reads as TGTGCCAGCAAAGGGGGTAAAGATACGCAGTATTTT.

The gene calls are TRBV6-1 and TRBJ1-1, with D uncertain. V lost 0 bases to trimming and J lost 5 bases, with 13 bases between them. This CDR3 is built from 15 residues. Germline V lookup: CDR1 MNHNS, CDR2 SASEGT. Here the CDR3 reads CASSEAEDWGTEAFF. CDR3 DNA: TGTGCCAGCAGTGAAGCAGAGGACTGGGGAACTGAAGCTTTCTTT.

The rearrangement links TRBV9 to TRBJ2-1; the D is unclear. This CDR3 is built from 13 residues. Trimming took off 3 bases at V and 5 bases at J, with 9 bases between the two ends. Germline V gives CDR1 SGDLS, CDR2 YYNGEE. CDR3 sequence: CASSGWADNEQFF. In DNA form, the CDR3 reads TGTGCCAGCAGCGGTTGGGCGGACAATGAGCAGTTCTTC.

To note about this clone: The junction departs from the called germline gene at one end, perhaps through a read error. This chain joins TRBV6-6 and TRBJ2-1; D not certain. CDR3 length equals 14 residues. CDR1 and CDR2 (germline): MNHNY, SVGAGI (reference sequence). CDR3 coding DNA: TGTGCCGGCAGTTACGTTTTAGTGGTCGATGAGCAGTTCTTC. Protein: CAGSYVLVVDEQFF.

The V call is TRBV7-8, the J call TRBJ2-7, with 7 positions matching TRBD1. The CDR3 has 15 residues. Germline V CDR1 and CDR2: SGHVS, FQNEAQ. J gave up 3 bases and V 4 bases, and 9 bases lay outside the gene matches. CDR3 sequence: CASSSLPGQHYEQYF. The CDR3, as DNA: TGTGCCAGCAGCTCCCTTCCGGGACAGCACTACGAGCAGTACTTC.

The chain joins TRBV6-6 to TRBJ2-1, with D tentatively TRBD1 or TRBD2 (5 bases each). Deletions cut 8 bases from V and 6 bases from J, with 17 bases between. Germline V CDR1 and CDR2: MNHNY, SVGAGI (reference sequence). This CDR3 region has 14 residues. CDR3 nucleotides: TGTGCCAGCGGTCAGATGGGGGTTCGCAATGAGCAGTTCTTC. Protein: CASGQMGVRNEQFF.

This sequence joins TRBV28 and TRBJ2-7; 8 bases line up with TRBD2. The J segment lost 0 bases and the V segment lost 6 bases, leaving 7 bases of the junction unmatched. The CDR3 sequence is 15 residues long. Germline CDR1 and CDR2: MDHEN and SYDVKM. CDR3 amino acids: CASRAVGGASYEQYF. The DNA for the CDR3 is TGTGCCAGCAGAGCCGTCGGGGGGGCCTCCTACGAGCAGTACTTC.

The chain has TRBV27 and TRBJ1-1; D may be TRBD1 (5 bases). The ends were cut back, 5 bases at V and 0 bases at J, with 16 bases in the middle. Per germline, CDR1 MNHEY and CDR2 SMNVEV (reference sequence). The CDR3 contains 16 residues. The CDR3 protein is CASSPRPGRMNTEAFF. DNA of the CDR3: TGTGCCAGCAGTCCCAGACCGGGACGGATGAACACTGAAGCTTTCTTT.

The chain joins TRBV29-1 to TRBJ1-2, with 8 bases identical to TRBD1. Trimming at V came to 7 bases and at J to 5 bases, leaving 15 bases not matched to a gene. The CDR3 is 15 residues long. Germline V gene lookup returns CDR1 SQVTM and CDR2 ANQGSEA. The CDR3 protein is CSAPSPGQALYGYTF. CDR3 nucleotide sequence: TGCAGCGCCCCATCCCCGGGACAGGCGTTGTATGGCTACACCTTC. Filled out from reference TRBV29-1 and TRBJ1-2, the complete variable domain reads SAVISQKPSRDICQRGTSLTIQCQVDSQVTMMFWYRQQPGQSLTLIATANQGSEATYESGFVIDKFPISRPNLTFSTLTVSNMSPEDSSIYLCSAPSPGQALYGYTFGSGTRLTVV.